The T cell receptor beta chain described here comes from a study of lymphopenia after photon versus proton radiotherapy. About this clone itself: Antigen specificity is unknown.

The study's findings and limits: Authors raise, but do not show, better survival with proton therapy. Photon-treated patients lost naive T cells and TCR diversity; proton-treated stayed stable. After the lymphocyte nadir, photon-treated repertoires showed oligoclonal expansion, especially of CD8+ Temra cells.

The CDR3 is 15 amino acids. V was clipped by 0 bases and J by 5 bases, with 13 bases between them. Looked up from germline, CDR1 is LGHNA and CDR2 is YSLEER. TCRdb keeps only in-frame clones here, not all; method: immunoSEQ multiplex PCR. Of more than 20,000 clones listed, around 84% are singletons. This TCR was recovered from a man aged 35-49 years with gastric cancer. The sample consisted of peripheral blood, taken from a patient treated with photon-based radiotherapy. V and J are TRBV4-3 and TRBJ2-5; possible D gene TRBD1, 6 bases. The chain's CDR3 is CASSQEGAPGETQYF. The CDR3 nucleotides are TGCGCCAGCAGCCAAGAGGGGGCCCCCGGGGAGACCCAGTACTTC.